The source of this TCR beta chain is a study of T cell repertoires in cytomegalovirus infection. Overall study: It was recently identified HLA-C-restricted and well-studied HLA-B-restricted CMV epitopes that the study used. Based on public TCR beta signatures, there were indications of CMV infection and of a matching HLA type. Study conclusions and caveats: Within the response measured ex vivo, HLA-C-restricted CMV-specific TCR beta clonotypes were dominant.

This clonotype was picked up many times. The antigen remains undetermined. One entry per CDR3 protein, called by TCRdb with MiXCR from the reads. The table includes some 940,000 distinct CDR3 sequences, around a third detected once. This CDR3 spans 15 amino acids. The V end lost 7 bases, the J end lost 0 bases, and 12 bases lay between the germline ends. This rearrangement joins TRBV12-3 or TRBV12-4 to TRBJ1-4; D remains ambiguous. The origin of this receptor is a human donor in good health (CMV status not recorded). Some clones in this sample may be carry-over from other donors' samples. Sequencing used cultured CD8+ T cells from PBMCs, obtained from culture after CMV antigen stimulation. CDR3 residues: CASTIGTATNEKLFF. CDR3 in DNA: TGTGCCAGCACTATAGGCACAGCAACTAATGAAAAACTGTTTTTT.